This T cell receptor beta chain originates from a study of blood T cell repertoires in COVID-19. This clone was recorded only once. Only in-frame clones appear in the TCRdb table, and some are missing; sequencing was by immunoSEQ multiplex PCR. The table shows about 280,000 clones, with approximately 85% occurring only once. Sequenced: peripheral blood. This TCR was sampled from a human donor in a cohort sampled during active COVID-19.

CDR3 loop: CASSQDRLAGGKTQYF. In nucleotides, the CDR3 is TGTGCCAGCAGCCAAGATCGCTTAGCGGGAGGAAAGACCCAGTACTTC. The chain combines TRBV4-2 with TRBJ2-5, with TRBD2 matching over 10 bases. The junction had 7 bases not matched to a gene; V was cut back by 0 bases and J by 6 bases. Germline V gene sequence: CDR1 LGHNA, CDR2 YNFKEQ. There are 16 residues in the CDR3.